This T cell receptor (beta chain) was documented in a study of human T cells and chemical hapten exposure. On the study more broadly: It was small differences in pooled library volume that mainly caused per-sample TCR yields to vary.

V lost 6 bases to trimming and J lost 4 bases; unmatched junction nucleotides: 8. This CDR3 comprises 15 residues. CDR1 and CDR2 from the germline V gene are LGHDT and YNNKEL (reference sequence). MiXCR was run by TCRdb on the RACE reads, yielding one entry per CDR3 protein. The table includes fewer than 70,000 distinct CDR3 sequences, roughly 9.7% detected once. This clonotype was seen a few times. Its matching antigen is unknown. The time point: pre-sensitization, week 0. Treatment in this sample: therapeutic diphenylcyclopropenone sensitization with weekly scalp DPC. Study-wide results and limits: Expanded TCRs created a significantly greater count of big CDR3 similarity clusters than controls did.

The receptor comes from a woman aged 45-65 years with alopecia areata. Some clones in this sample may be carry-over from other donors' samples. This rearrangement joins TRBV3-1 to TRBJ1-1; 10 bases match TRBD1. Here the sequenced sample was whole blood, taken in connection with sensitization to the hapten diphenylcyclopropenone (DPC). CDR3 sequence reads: CASRRGQGEGTEAFF. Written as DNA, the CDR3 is TGTGCCAGCAGACGCGGACAGGGGGAGGGCACTGAAGCTTTCTTT.